The clone carrying this T cell receptor beta chain was recorded many times. Its antigen remains unidentified. These data come from a study of T cell repertoires in cytomegalovirus infection. Study-level background: The authors relied on CMV epitopes, both recently identified HLA-C-restricted and well-studied HLA-B-restricted. Both a matching HLA type and CMV infection were indicated by public TCR beta signatures. Study outcomes and limitations: Identification of carriers of CMV plus the relevant HLA was performed using cumulative public TCR beta family frequency. The ex vivo response was dominated by HLA-C-restricted CMV-specific TCR beta clonotypes.

TCRdb reanalysed the reads using MiXCR and keeps one entry per CDR3 protein. Among 300,000 or so distinct CDR3 sequences listed, around a quarter were seen once. J gave up 2 bases and V 5 bases, and 6 bases lay outside the gene matches. CDR1 SGHTA and CDR2 FQGTGA come from the germline V gene. CDR3 size: 15 residues. The sequenced sample was cultured PBMCs, obtained from culture after CMV antigen stimulation. This receptor was taken from a human donor in good health (CMV status not recorded). Some clones in this sample may be carry-over from other donors' samples. The chain is built from TRBV7-3 and TRBJ2-3; 8 bases match TRBD2. CDR3 DNA sequence: TGTGCCAGCAGCCAACTAGCGGCCTACACAGATACGCAGTATTTT. Translation gives CASSQLAAYTDTQYF.